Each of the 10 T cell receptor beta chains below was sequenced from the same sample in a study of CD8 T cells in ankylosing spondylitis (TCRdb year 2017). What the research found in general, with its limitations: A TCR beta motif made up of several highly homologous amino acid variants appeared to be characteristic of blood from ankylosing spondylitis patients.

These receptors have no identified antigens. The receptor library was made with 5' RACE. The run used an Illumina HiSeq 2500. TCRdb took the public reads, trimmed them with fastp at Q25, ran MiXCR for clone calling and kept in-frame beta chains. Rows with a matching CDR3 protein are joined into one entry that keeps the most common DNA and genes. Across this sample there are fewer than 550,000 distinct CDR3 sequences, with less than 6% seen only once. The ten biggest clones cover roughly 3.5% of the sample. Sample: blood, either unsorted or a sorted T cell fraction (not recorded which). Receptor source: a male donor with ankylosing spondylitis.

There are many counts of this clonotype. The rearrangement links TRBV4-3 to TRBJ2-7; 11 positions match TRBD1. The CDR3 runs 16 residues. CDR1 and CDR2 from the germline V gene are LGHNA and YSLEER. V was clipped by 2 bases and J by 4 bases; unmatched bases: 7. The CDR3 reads CASSQRTGGAGYEQYF. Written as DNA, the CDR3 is TGCGCCAGCAGCCAAAGGACAGGGGGCGCTGGTTACGAGCAGTACTTC.

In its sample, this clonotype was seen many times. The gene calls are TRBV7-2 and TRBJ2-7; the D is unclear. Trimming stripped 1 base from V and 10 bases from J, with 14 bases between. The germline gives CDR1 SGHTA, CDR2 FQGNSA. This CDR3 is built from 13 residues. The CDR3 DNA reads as TGTGCCAGCAGCTTAGTGGGTCAGCGAGGTCAGTACTTC. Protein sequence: CASSLVGQRGQYF. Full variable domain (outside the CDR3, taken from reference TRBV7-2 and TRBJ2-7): GAGVSQSPSNKVTEKGKDVELRCDPISGHTALYWYRQSLGQGLEFLIYFQGNSAPDKSGLPSDRFSAERTGGSVSTLTIQRTQQEDSAVYLCASSLVGQRGQYFGPGTRLTVT.

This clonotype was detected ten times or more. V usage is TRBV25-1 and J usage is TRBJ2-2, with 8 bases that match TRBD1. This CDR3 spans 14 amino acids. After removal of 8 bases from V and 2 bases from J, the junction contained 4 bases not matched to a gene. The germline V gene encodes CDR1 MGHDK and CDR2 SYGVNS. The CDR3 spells CASLGQGNTGELFF. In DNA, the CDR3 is TGTGCCAGCCTCGGACAGGGTAACACCGGGGAGCTGTTTTTT.

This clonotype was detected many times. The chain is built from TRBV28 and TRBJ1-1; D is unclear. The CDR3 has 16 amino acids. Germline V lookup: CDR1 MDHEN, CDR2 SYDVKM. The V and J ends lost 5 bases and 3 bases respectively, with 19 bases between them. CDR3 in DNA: TGTGCCAGCAGTATGGGCGTAGTGCAGGAAGACACTGAAGCTTTCTTT. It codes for CASSMGVVQEDTEAFF.

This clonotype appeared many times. This CDR3 reads CASSPTTNTEAFF. The CDR3 DNA reads TGTGCCAGCAGCCCCACAACGAACACTGAAGCTTTCTTT. This chain connects TRBV9 to TRBJ1-1, with D uncertain. Between the trimmed V and J ends, which lost 4 bases and 1 base, there was a span of 8 bases. Germline CDR1 is SGDLS and CDR2 is YYNGEE. The CDR3 has 13 residues.

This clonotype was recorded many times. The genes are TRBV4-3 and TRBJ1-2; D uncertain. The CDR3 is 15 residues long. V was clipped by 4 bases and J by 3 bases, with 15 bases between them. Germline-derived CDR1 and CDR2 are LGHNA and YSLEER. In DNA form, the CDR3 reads TGCGCCAGCAGCCGCCGGCAGGACCCTCACTATGGCTACACCTTC. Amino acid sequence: CASSRRQDPHYGYTF.

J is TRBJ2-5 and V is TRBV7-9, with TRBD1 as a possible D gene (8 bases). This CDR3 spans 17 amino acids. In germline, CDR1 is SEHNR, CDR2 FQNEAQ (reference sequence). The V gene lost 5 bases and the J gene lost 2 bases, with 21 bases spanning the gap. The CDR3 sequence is CASSPHGTGGGQETQYF. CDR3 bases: TGTGCCAGCAGCCCACACGGAACAGGGGGAGGGCAAGAGACCCAGTACTTC.

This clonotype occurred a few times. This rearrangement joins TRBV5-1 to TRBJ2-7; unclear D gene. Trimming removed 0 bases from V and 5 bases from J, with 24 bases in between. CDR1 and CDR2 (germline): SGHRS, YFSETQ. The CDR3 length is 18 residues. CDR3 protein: CASSLGSFPPFATHEQYF. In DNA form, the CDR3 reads TGCGCCAGCAGCTTGGGTTCCTTCCCACCTTTCGCCACTCACGAGCAGTACTTC.

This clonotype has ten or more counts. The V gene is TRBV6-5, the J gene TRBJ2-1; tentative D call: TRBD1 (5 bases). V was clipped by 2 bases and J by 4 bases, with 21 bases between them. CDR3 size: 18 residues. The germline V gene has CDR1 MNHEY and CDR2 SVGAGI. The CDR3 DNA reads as TGTGCCAGCAGTTACCATCGCGGTAGCCAGGGCCAATACAATGAGCAGTTCTTC. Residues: CASSYHRGSQGQYNEQFF.

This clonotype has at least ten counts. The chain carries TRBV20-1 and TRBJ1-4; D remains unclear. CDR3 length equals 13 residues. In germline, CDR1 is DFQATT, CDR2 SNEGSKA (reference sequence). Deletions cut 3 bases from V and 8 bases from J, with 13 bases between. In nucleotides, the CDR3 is TGCAGTGCTAGTTTCCCCCCCTTGGAAAAACTGTTTTTT. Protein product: CSASFPPLEKLFF.